This is a list of T cell receptor beta chains from one sample in a study of T cell responses to AZD1222 COVID-19 vaccine. TCRdb keeps only in-frame clones here, not all; method: immunoSEQ multiplex PCR. The sample has some 190,000 clones, approximately 92% seen once. The specimen was peripheral blood, collected on day 0 of AZD1222 vaccination. The origin of the receptors is an adult in good health. CDR3s include the opening cysteine and the closing phenylalanine or tryptophan. Each record gives: clone size, J gene, D gene, V gene, CDR3 protein, CDR3 DNA. A D gene is named only where the DNA matches it firmly. Rows may omit the clone size; those that give it use once, few, many or a size class.

clone_size: .
j_call: TRBJ2-7
d_call: .
v_call: TRBV30
cdr3_aa: CAWSATAGLSSYEQYF
cdr3_nt: TGTGCCTGGAGTGCCACTGCGGGGCTAAGCTCCTACGAGCAGTACTTC

clone_size: .
j_call: TRBJ2-1
d_call: TRBD1
v_call: TRBV9
cdr3_aa: CASSTTGDKAYNEQFF
cdr3_nt: TGTGCCAGCAGCACAACAGGGGATAAGGCCTACAATGAGCAGTTCTTC

clone_size: .
j_call: TRBJ1-1
d_call: TRBD1
v_call: TRBV6-5
cdr3_aa: CATHRGLNTEAFF
cdr3_nt: TGTGCCACCCACAGGGGCTTGAACACTGAAGCTTTCTTT

clone_size: .
j_call: TRBJ2-2
d_call: .
v_call: TRBV5-1
cdr3_aa: CASSLSLSAGTGELFF
cdr3_nt: TGCGCCAGCAGCTTGTCCCTGAGTGCGGGTACCGGGGAGCTGTTTTTT

clone_size: .
j_call: TRBJ2-7
d_call: TRBD1
v_call: TRBV5-1
cdr3_aa: CASSLEDRANDEQYF
cdr3_nt: TGCGCCAGCAGCTTGGAGGACAGGGCGAACGACGAGCAGTACTTC

clone_size: .
j_call: TRBJ2-4
d_call: .
v_call: TRBV27
cdr3_aa: CASSSGSSKNIQYF
cdr3_nt: TGTGCCAGCAGTTCGGGCTCCAGCAAAAACATTCAGTACTTC

clone_size: once
j_call: TRBJ1-2
d_call: .
v_call: TRBV30
cdr3_aa: CAWSEGYGYTF
cdr3_nt: TGTGCCTGGAGTGAGGGGTATGGCTACACCTTC

clone_size: .
j_call: TRBJ2-3
d_call: .
v_call: TRBV9
cdr3_aa: CASRGTFTDTQYF
cdr3_nt: TGTGCCAGCCGGGGGACTTTCACAGATACGCAGTATTTT

clone_size: once
j_call: TRBJ2-1
d_call: .
v_call: TRBV5-8
cdr3_aa: CASSRVTSSYNEQFF
cdr3_nt: TGTGCCAGCAGCAGGGTTACTAGCTCCTACAATGAGCAGTTCTTC

clone_size: .
j_call: TRBJ1-1
d_call: .
v_call: TRBV5-6
cdr3_aa: CASSTRRSSQAFF
cdr3_nt: TGTGCCAGCAGCACCAGACGGTCTAGTCAAGCTTTCTTT

clone_size: .
j_call: TRBJ1-1
d_call: TRBD1
v_call: TRBV6-5
cdr3_aa: CASSNRGNTEAFF
cdr3_nt: TGTGCCAGCAGTAACAGGGGAAACACTGAAGCTTTCTTT

clone_size: .
j_call: TRBJ1-6
d_call: TRBD1
v_call: TRBV6-4
cdr3_aa: CASSEGQGYNSPLHF
cdr3_nt: TGTGCCAGCAGTGAGGGACAGGGGTACAATTCACCCCTCCACTTT

clone_size: once
j_call: TRBJ2-7
d_call: TRBD1
v_call: TRBV3-1/TRBV3-2
cdr3_aa: CASSLTGGGEQYF
cdr3_nt: TGTGCCAGCAGCCTAACAGGGGGCGGCGAGCAGTACTTC

clone_size: .
j_call: TRBJ1-6
d_call: TRBD1
v_call: TRBV6-1
cdr3_aa: CASSRDRDNSPLHF
cdr3_nt: TGTGCCAGCAGTCGGGACAGAGATAATTCACCCCTCCACTTT

clone_size: .
j_call: TRBJ2-7
d_call: TRBD1
v_call: TRBV6-6
cdr3_aa: CASSPRQGAAYEQYF
cdr3_nt: TGTGCCAGCAGTCCTCGACAGGGGGCGGCCTACGAGCAGTACTTC

clone_size: once
j_call: TRBJ2-4
d_call: .
v_call: TRBV28
cdr3_aa: CASSDAGTARENIQYF
cdr3_nt: TGTGCCAGCAGTGATGCCGGGACGGCCCGCGAAAACATTCAGTACTTC

clone_size: .
j_call: TRBJ2-7
d_call: TRBD1
v_call: TRBV12-3/TRBV12-4
cdr3_aa: CASSLTGAEQYF
cdr3_nt: TGTGCCAGCAGCCTTACAGGGGCCGAGCAGTACTTC

clone_size: .
j_call: TRBJ1-1
d_call: .
v_call: TRBV27
cdr3_aa: CAAGVSPVTEAFF
cdr3_nt: TGTGCCGCCGGTGTATCTCCCGTCACTGAAGCTTTCTTT

clone_size: .
j_call: TRBJ2-5
d_call: TRBD2
v_call: TRBV6-2/TRBV6-3
cdr3_aa: CASSYFGRGDQETQYF
cdr3_nt: TGTGCCAGCAGTTACTTCGGGCGGGGGGACCAAGAGACCCAGTACTTC

clone_size: .
j_call: TRBJ1-2
d_call: .
v_call: TRBV14
cdr3_aa: CASSPSGGYGYTF
cdr3_nt: TGTGCCAGCAGCCCATCGGGGGGCTATGGCTACACCTTC

clone_size: .
j_call: TRBJ2-3
d_call: .
v_call: TRBV9
cdr3_aa: CASRKSVAGHTDTQYF
cdr3_nt: TGTGCCAGCAGGAAGTCCGTGGCGGGCCATACAGATACGCAGTATTTT

clone_size: .
j_call: TRBJ1-2
d_call: TRBD1
v_call: TRBV24-1
cdr3_aa: CATSEGQGKWGGYGYTF
cdr3_nt: TGTGCCACCAGTGAGGGACAGGGGAAGTGGGGTGGCTATGGCTACACCTTC

clone_size: .
j_call: TRBJ1-2
d_call: .
v_call: TRBV4-3
cdr3_aa: CASSQEAGWYPGYTF
cdr3_nt: TGCGCCAGCAGCCAAGAGGCAGGGTGGTACCCTGGCTACACCTTC

clone_size: .
j_call: TRBJ1-3
d_call: .
v_call: TRBV5-1
cdr3_aa: CASSSNWVSGNTIYF
cdr3_nt: TGCGCCAGCAGCTCCAACTGGGTATCCGGAAACACCATATATTTT

clone_size: .
j_call: TRBJ1-2
d_call: .
v_call: TRBV4-1
cdr3_aa: CASSQVPGRGIDGYTF
cdr3_nt: TGCGCCAGCAGCCAAGTACCAGGGAGGGGGATAGATGGCTACACCTTC

clone_size: .
j_call: TRBJ1-2
d_call: .
v_call: TRBV6-1
cdr3_aa: CASSEEGRERYGYTF
cdr3_nt: TGTGCCAGCAGTGAAGAGGGCAGGGAAAGGTATGGCTACACCTTC

clone_size: .
j_call: TRBJ1-2
d_call: .
v_call: TRBV6-5
cdr3_aa: CASTLDRSGYTF
cdr3_nt: TGTGCCAGCACCCTGGACAGATCTGGCTACACCTTC

clone_size: .
j_call: TRBJ1-1
d_call: .
v_call: TRBV12-3/TRBV12-4
cdr3_aa: CASSFPVGTEAFF
cdr3_nt: TGTGCCAGCAGTTTCCCCGTAGGGACTGAAGCTTTCTTT

clone_size: .
j_call: TRBJ1-4
d_call: .
v_call: TRBV11-2
cdr3_aa: CASNFGGTNEKLFF
cdr3_nt: TGTGCCAGCAATTTCGGAGGTACTAATGAAAAACTGTTTTTT

clone_size: .
j_call: TRBJ1-3
d_call: .
v_call: TRBV6-2/TRBV6-3
cdr3_aa: CASSEQGTSGNTIYF
cdr3_nt: TGTGCCAGCAGTGAGCAGGGGACTTCAGGAAACACCATATATTTT

clone_size: once
j_call: TRBJ1-2
d_call: .
v_call: TRBV20-1
cdr3_aa: CSEAGAYGYTF
cdr3_nt: TGCAGTGAGGCAGGGGCCTATGGCTACACCTTC

clone_size: once
j_call: TRBJ1-2
d_call: .
v_call: TRBV28
cdr3_aa: CASWEGLYYGYTF
cdr3_nt: TGTGCCAGCTGGGAGGGGTTGTACTATGGCTACACCTTC

clone_size: .
j_call: TRBJ2-7
d_call: .
v_call: TRBV18
cdr3_aa: CASSPYSLVQYEQYF
cdr3_nt: TGTGCCAGCTCACCCTACAGCCTGGTTCAATACGAGCAGTACTTC

clone_size: .
j_call: TRBJ1-3
d_call: .
v_call: TRBV7-2
cdr3_aa: CASSVSRNSGNTIYF
cdr3_nt: TGTGCCAGCTCAGTCAGCCGTAACTCTGGAAACACCATATATTTT

clone_size: .
j_call: TRBJ2-1
d_call: .
v_call: TRBV19
cdr3_aa: CASRGGGLWGEQFF
cdr3_nt: TGTGCCAGTAGAGGGGGAGGTTTATGGGGTGAGCAGTTCTTC

clone_size: few
j_call: TRBJ1-3
d_call: .
v_call: TRBV19
cdr3_aa: CASTPSGNTIYF
cdr3_nt: TGTGCCAGTACCCCGTCTGGAAACACCATATATTTT

clone_size: once
j_call: TRBJ2-1
d_call: .
v_call: TRBV19
cdr3_aa: CASSIDARSPYNEQFF
cdr3_nt: TGTGCCAGTAGTATAGATGCACGCAGCCCCTACAATGAGCAGTTCTTC

clone_size: .
j_call: TRBJ2-5
d_call: TRBD2
v_call: TRBV3-1/TRBV3-2
cdr3_aa: CASSPLAGEGETQYF
cdr3_nt: TGTGCCAGCAGCCCACTAGCGGGGGAGGGAGAGACCCAGTACTTC

clone_size: .
j_call: TRBJ2-2
d_call: TRBD2
v_call: TRBV12-3/TRBV12-4
cdr3_aa: CASNSGGTGELFF
cdr3_nt: TGTGCCAGCAACTCGGGGGGCACCGGGGAGCTGTTTTTT

clone_size: .
j_call: TRBJ2-5
d_call: TRBD2
v_call: TRBV30
cdr3_aa: CAWSRTSGTQYF
cdr3_nt: TGTGCCTGGAGTCGGACTAGCGGGACCCAGTACTTC

clone_size: .
j_call: TRBJ1-5
d_call: .
v_call: TRBV2
cdr3_aa: CASSERWYFRDGNQPQHF
cdr3_nt: TGTGCCAGCAGTGAAAGGTGGTACTTCAGGGATGGCAATCAGCCCCAGCATTTT

clone_size: .
j_call: TRBJ2-4
d_call: .
v_call: TRBV15
cdr3_aa: CATSRGGIPFGIQYF
cdr3_nt: TGTGCCACCAGCAGAGGGGGGATCCCTTTCGGCATTCAGTACTTC

clone_size: .
j_call: TRBJ1-2
d_call: .
v_call: TRBV4-2
cdr3_aa: CASSQEKGNYGYTF
cdr3_nt: TGTGCCAGCAGCCAAGAAAAGGGGAACTATGGCTACACCTTC

clone_size: .
j_call: TRBJ1-2
d_call: .
v_call: TRBV3-1/TRBV3-2
cdr3_aa: CASSQGGPNYGYTF
cdr3_nt: TGTGCCAGCAGCCAAGGAGGGCCTAACTATGGCTACACCTTC

clone_size: .
j_call: TRBJ2-7
d_call: .
v_call: TRBV7-2
cdr3_aa: CASSRRQASYEQYF
cdr3_nt: TGTGCCAGCAGTCGGAGACAGGCCTCCTACGAGCAGTACTTC

clone_size: .
j_call: TRBJ2-5
d_call: TRBD2
v_call: TRBV5-6
cdr3_aa: CASSFGSSGVGETQYF
cdr3_nt: TGTGCCAGCAGCTTCGGGTCCAGCGGGGTTGGGGAGACCCAGTACTTC

clone_size: .
j_call: TRBJ2-2
d_call: .
v_call: TRBV6-4
cdr3_aa: CASSPTPGTGELFF
cdr3_nt: TGTGCCAGCAGTCCCACCCCCGGCACCGGGGAGCTGTTTTTT

clone_size: once
j_call: TRBJ1-2
d_call: .
v_call: TRBV9
cdr3_aa: CASSDRTDFYGYTF
cdr3_nt: TGTGCCAGCAGCGACAGAACAGATTTCTATGGCTACACCTTC

clone_size: .
j_call: TRBJ2-5
d_call: .
v_call: TRBV28
cdr3_aa: CASSHAGTSGETQYF
cdr3_nt: TGTGCCAGCAGCCATGCAGGGACCTCGGGAGAGACCCAGTACTTC

clone_size: few
j_call: TRBJ1-5
d_call: TRBD1
v_call: TRBV4-2
cdr3_aa: CASSQATGVQPQHF
cdr3_nt: TGTGCCAGCAGCCAGGCGACAGGGGTCCAGCCCCAGCATTTT

clone_size: .
j_call: TRBJ1-4
d_call: TRBD1
v_call: TRBV28
cdr3_aa: CASSPDRASNEKLFF
cdr3_nt: TGTGCCAGCAGTCCAGACAGGGCGAGTAATGAAAAACTGTTTTTT

clone_size: once
j_call: TRBJ1-5
d_call: .
v_call: TRBV10-2
cdr3_aa: CASKSGGYQPQHF
cdr3_nt: TGCGCCAGCAAGAGCGGGGGCTATCAGCCCCAGCATTTT

clone_size: .
j_call: TRBJ2-2
d_call: TRBD1
v_call: TRBV7-9
cdr3_aa: CASNSGTGDTGELFF
cdr3_nt: TGTGCCAGCAACTCTGGGACAGGGGACACCGGGGAGCTGTTTTTT

clone_size: .
j_call: TRBJ1-2
d_call: .
v_call: TRBV5-1
cdr3_aa: CASNPIPGVEGYGYTF
cdr3_nt: TGCGCCAGCAACCCAATCCCGGGAGTGGAGGGCTATGGCTACACCTTC

clone_size: .
j_call: TRBJ1-1
d_call: TRBD1
v_call: TRBV5-1
cdr3_aa: CASSKVQGWGTEAFF
cdr3_nt: TGCGCCAGCAGCAAAGTACAGGGGTGGGGAACTGAAGCTTTCTTT

clone_size: .
j_call: TRBJ1-2
d_call: .
v_call: TRBV15
cdr3_aa: CATSRGLGRTYGYTF
cdr3_nt: TGTGCCACCAGCAGAGGGCTCGGACGGACCTATGGCTACACCTTC